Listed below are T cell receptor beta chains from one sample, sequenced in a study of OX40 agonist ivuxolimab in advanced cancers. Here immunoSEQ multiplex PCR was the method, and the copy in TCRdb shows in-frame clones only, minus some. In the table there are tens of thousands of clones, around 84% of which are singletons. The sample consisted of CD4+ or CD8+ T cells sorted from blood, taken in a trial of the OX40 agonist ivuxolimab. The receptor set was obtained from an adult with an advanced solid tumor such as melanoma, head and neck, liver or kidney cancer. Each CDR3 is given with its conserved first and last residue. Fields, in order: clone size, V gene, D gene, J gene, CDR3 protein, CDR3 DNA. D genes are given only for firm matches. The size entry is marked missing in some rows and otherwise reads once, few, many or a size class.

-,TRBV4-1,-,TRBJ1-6,CASSQVAGLGNSPLHF,TGCGCCAGCAGCCAAGTCGCGGGGCTGGGTAATTCACCCCTCCACTTT
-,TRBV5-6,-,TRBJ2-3,CASSLFQVITDTQYF,TGTGCCAGCAGCTTGTTTCAGGTTATCACAGATACGCAGTATTTT
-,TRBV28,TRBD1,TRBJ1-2,CASSLRQGGLGSYTF,TGTGCCAGCAGTCTCAGACAGGGTGGGCTTGGTAGCTACACCTTC
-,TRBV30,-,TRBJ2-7,CAWSVLGRAYEQYF,TGTGCCTGGAGTGTACTTGGCAGAGCCTACGAGCAGTACTTC
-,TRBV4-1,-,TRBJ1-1,CASSQQGRPFF,TGCGCCAGCAGCCAGCAGGGGAGACCTTTCTTT
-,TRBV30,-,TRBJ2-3,CAWSDGRAITDTQYF,TGTGCCTGGAGTGATGGTCGGGCTATCACAGATACGCAGTATTTT
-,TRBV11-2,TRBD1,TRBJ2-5,CASSLAGQGARQTQYF,TGTGCCAGCAGCTTAGCGGGACAGGGGGCTCGACAGACCCAGTACTTC
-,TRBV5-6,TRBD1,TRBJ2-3,CASSLANPTGTVTDTQYF,TGTGCCAGCAGCTTGGCCAACCCGACAGGGACGGTCACAGATACGCAGTATTTT
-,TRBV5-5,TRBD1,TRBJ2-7,CASSGTGEEQYF,TGTGCCAGCAGCGGGACAGGGGAGGAGCAGTACTTC
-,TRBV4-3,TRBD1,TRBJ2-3,CASSLGDRSTDTQYF,TGCGCCAGCAGCCTGGGGGACAGGAGCACAGATACGCAGTATTTT
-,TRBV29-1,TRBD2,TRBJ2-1,CSVEFPRGGYNEQFF,TGCAGCGTTGAATTTCCGCGGGGAGGGTACAATGAGCAGTTCTTC
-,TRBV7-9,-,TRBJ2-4,CASSPWGGFPLSKNIQYF,TGTGCCAGCAGCCCGTGGGGAGGCTTCCCTCTATCTAAAAACATTCAGTACTTC
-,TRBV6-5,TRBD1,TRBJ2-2,CASSPGTVTGELFF,TGTGCCAGCAGCCCCGGGACAGTTACCGGGGAGCTGTTTTTT
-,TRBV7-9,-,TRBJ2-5,CASSLVPGRETQYF,TGTGCCAGCAGCTTAGTTCCAGGGAGGGAGACCCAGTACTTC
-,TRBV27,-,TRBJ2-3,CASSLGPNFRSTDTQYF,TGTGCCAGCAGCTTGGGCCCCAACTTTCGGAGCACAGATACGCAGTATTTT
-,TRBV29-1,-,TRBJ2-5,CSVDRDLLETQYF,TGCAGCGTTGACCGAGACTTGCTAGAGACCCAGTACTTC
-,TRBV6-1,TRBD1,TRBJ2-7,CATLTGFSYEQYF,TGTGCCACCCTGACAGGGTTTTCCTACGAGCAGTACTTC
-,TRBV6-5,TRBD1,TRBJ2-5,CASRLGTASQETQYF,TGTGCCAGCCGTTTAGGGACAGCCTCCCAAGAGACCCAGTACTTC
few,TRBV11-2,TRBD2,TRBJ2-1,CASSLEGLARGDNEQFF,TGTGCCAGCAGCTTAGAGGGACTAGCCCGAGGCGACAATGAGCAGTTCTTC
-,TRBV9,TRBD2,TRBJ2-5,CASSLVAGGAETQYF,TGTGCCAGCAGCTTAGTAGCGGGAGGAGCTGAGACCCAGTACTTC
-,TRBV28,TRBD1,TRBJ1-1,CASSLGPGGFTEAFF,TGTGCCAGCAGTCTTGGGCCAGGGGGCTTCACTGAAGCTTTCTTT
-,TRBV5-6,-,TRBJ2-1,CASSSTHFEFF,TGTGCCAGCAGCTCCACTCATTTCGAGTTCTTC
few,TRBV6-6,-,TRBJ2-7,CASSPGGGYEQYF,TGTGCCAGCAGTCCGGGGGGCGGGTACGAGCAGTACTTC
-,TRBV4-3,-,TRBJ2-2,CASSPGMDRTGELFF,TGCGCCAGCAGCCCCGGAATGGACCGTACCGGGGAGCTGTTTTTT
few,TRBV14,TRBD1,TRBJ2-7,CASSRTGGSYEQYF,TGTGCCAGCAGCCGGACAGGGGGCTCCTACGAGCAGTACTTC
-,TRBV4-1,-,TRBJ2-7,CASSQEVGLVSYEQYF,TGCGCCAGCAGCCAAGAGGTAGGGCTAGTAAGCTACGAGCAGTACTTC
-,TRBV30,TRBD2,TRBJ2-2,CAWATGTSPSGELFF,TGTGCCTGGGCTACCGGGACTAGCCCCTCCGGGGAGCTGTTTTTT
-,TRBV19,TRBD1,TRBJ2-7,CASSLGTGAYEQYF,TGTGCCAGTAGTCTGGGGACAGGAGCGTACGAGCAGTACTTC
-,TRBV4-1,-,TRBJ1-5,CASSQELGSSPQHF,TGCGCCAGCAGCCAGGAACTAGGATCATCGCCCCAGCATTTT
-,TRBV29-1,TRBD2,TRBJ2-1,CSVAAGLAGVFNEQFF,TGCAGCGTGGCTGCGGGACTAGCGGGAGTTTTCAATGAGCAGTTCTTC
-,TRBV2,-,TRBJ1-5,CASSSGNQPQHF,TGTGCCAGCAGCAGTGGCAATCAGCCCCAGCATTTT
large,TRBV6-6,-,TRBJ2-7,CASSFNRDEQYF,TGTGCCAGCAGTTTCAACAGGGACGAGCAGTACTTC
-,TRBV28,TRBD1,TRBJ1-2,CASRHRGRDYGYTF,TGTGCCAGCAGGCACAGGGGGCGTGACTATGGCTACACCTTC
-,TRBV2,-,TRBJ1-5,CASRDQTYFNQPQHF,TGTGCCAGCAGGGACCAGACATACTTTAATCAGCCCCAGCATTTT
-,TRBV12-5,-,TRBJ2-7,CASGFDSSYEQYF,TGTGCTAGTGGTTTCGACAGCTCCTACGAGCAGTACTTC
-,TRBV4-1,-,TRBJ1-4,CASVGGRTNEKLFF,TGCGCCAGCGTGGGGGGAAGAACTAATGAAAAACTGTTTTTT
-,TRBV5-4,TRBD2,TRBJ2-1,CASSSSLAGGPIEQFF,TGTGCCAGCAGCTCCTCCCTGGCGGGGGGGCCCATTGAGCAGTTCTTC
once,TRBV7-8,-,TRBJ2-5,CASSQRSYGETQYF,TGTGCCAGCAGCCAGAGGTCGTATGGAGAGACCCAGTACTTC
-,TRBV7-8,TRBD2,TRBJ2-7,CASSPTTSGRTEQYF,TGTGCCAGCAGCCCGACGACTAGCGGGAGAACCGAGCAGTACTTC
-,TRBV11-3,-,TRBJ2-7,CASSSRLVGLNEQYF,TGTGCCAGCAGCTCCCGACTAGTCGGATTGAACGAGCAGTACTTC
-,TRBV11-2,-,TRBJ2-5,CASSYIHSGQETQYF,TGTGCCAGCAGCTATATCCACAGTGGCCAAGAGACCCAGTACTTC
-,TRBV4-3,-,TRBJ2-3,CASSPQGTDGWHLNTQYF,TGCGCCAGCAGCCCTCAGGGGACCGACGGGTGGCACTTGAATACGCAGTATTTT
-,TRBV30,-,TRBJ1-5,CAWSPSPGSGNQPQHF,TGTGCCTGGAGTCCGAGTCCAGGGTCCGGGAATCAGCCCCAGCATTTT
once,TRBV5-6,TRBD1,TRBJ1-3,CASSLGTGAWGNTIYF,TGTGCCAGCAGCTTGGGGACAGGGGCATGGGGAAACACCATATATTTT
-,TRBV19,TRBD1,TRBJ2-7,CASSMIGTGVYEQYF,TGTGCCAGTAGTATGATTGGGACAGGGGTCTACGAGCAGTACTTC
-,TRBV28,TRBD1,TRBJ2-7,CASSLGGDRGRDEQYF,TGTGCCAGCAGTTTAGGGGGGGACAGGGGGCGTGACGAGCAGTACTTC
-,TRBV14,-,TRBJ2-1,CASSQLTIRADEQFF,TGTGCCAGCAGCCAACTCACTATTAGGGCAGATGAGCAGTTCTTC
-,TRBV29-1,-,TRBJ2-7,CSVTGTHYEQYF,TGCAGCGTCACAGGTACCCACTACGAGCAGTACTTC
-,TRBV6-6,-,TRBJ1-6,CASRAESSYNSPLHF,TGTGCCAGCAGGGCAGAAAGCTCCTATAATTCACCCCTCCACTTT
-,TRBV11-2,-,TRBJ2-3,CASSPYGPDPSTDTQYF,TGTGCCAGCAGCCCCTATGGCCCGGATCCTAGCACAGATACGCAGTATTTT
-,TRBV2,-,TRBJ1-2,CASDAKDYGYTF,TGTGCCAGCGATGCAAAGGACTATGGCTACACCTTC
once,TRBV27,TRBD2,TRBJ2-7,CASSWTSGDIGEQYF,TGTGCCAGCAGTTGGACTAGCGGAGATATTGGCGAGCAGTACTTC
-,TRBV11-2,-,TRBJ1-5,CASSLVPGQPQHF,TGTGCCAGCAGCTTAGTCCCGGGTCAGCCCCAGCATTTT
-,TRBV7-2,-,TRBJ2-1,CASTPGTINNEQFF,TGTGCCAGCACCCCCGGGACGATTAACAATGAGCAGTTCTTC
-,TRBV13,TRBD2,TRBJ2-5,CASSLSLAGPKETQYF,TGTGCCAGCAGCTTAAGTCTAGCGGGACCAAAAGAGACCCAGTACTTC
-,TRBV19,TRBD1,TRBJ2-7,CASSSMTGELVEQYF,TGTGCCAGTAGTTCTATGACAGGGGAACTCGTCGAGCAGTACTTC
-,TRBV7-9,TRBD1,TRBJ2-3,CASSPRDRDTDTQYF,TGTGCCAGCAGCCCCCGGGACAGGGACACAGATACGCAGTATTTT
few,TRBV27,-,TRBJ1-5,CASSLIGGGNQPQHF,TGTGCCAGCAGTTTGATCGGGGGAGGCAATCAGCCCCAGCATTTT
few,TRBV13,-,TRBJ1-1,CASSLDGGATEAFF,TGTGCCAGCAGCTTAGACGGTGGGGCCACTGAAGCTTTCTTT
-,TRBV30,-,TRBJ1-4,CAWRDLNEKLFF,TGTGCCTGGAGGGACCTTAATGAAAAACTGTTTTTT